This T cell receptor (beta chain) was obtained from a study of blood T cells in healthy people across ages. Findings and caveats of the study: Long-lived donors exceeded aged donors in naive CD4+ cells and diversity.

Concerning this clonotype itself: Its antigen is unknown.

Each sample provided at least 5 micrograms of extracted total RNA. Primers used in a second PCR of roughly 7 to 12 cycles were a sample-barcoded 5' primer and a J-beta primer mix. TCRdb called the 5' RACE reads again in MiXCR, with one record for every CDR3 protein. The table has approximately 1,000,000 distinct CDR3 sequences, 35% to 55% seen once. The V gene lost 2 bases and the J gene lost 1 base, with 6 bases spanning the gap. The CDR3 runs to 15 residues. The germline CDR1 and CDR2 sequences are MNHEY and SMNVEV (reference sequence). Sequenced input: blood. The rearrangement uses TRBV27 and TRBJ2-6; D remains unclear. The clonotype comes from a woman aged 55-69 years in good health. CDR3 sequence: CASSLMRSGANVLTF. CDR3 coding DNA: TGTGCCAGCAGTTTAATGCGGTCTGGGGCCAACGTCCTGACTTTC.